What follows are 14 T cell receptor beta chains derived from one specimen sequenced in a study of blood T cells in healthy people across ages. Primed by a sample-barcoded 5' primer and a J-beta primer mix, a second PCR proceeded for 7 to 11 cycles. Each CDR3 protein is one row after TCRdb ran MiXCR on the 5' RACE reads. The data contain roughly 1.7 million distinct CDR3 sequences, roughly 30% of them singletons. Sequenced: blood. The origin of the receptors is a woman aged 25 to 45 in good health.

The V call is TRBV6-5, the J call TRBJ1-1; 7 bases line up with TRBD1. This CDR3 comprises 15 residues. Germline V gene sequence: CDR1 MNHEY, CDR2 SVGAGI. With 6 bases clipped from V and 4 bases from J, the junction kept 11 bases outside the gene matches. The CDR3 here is CASRSIRQGTTEAFF. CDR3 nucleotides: TGTGCCAGCAGATCAATCCGACAGGGAACCACTGAAGCTTTCTTT.

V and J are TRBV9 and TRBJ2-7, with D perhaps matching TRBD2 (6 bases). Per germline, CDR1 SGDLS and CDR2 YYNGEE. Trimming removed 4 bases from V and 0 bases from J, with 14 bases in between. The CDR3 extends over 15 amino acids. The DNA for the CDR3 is TGTGCCAGCAGCCCACTAAGCGGGTTCTCCTACGAGCAGTACTTC. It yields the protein CASSPLSGFSYEQYF.

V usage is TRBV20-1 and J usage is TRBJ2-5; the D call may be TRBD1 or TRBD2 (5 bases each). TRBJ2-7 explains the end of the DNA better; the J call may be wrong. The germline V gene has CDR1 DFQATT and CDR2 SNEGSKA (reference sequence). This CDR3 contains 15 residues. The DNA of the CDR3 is TGCAGTGCTAGAGGACACCTGATGGGGGTTGGCGAGCAGTACTTC. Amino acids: CSARGHLMGVGEQYF.

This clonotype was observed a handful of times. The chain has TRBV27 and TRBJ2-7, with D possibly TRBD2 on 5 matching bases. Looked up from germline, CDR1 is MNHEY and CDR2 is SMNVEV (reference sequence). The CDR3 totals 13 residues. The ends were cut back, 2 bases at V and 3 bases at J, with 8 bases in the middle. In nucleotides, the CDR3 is TGTGCCAGCAGTTTAGAGACTAACTACGAGCAGTACTTC. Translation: CASSLETNYEQYF.

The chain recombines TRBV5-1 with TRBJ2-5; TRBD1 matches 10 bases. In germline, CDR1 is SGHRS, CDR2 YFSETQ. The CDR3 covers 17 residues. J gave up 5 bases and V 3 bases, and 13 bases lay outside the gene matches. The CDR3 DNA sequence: TGCGCCAGCAGCTGGGATCCCGACAGGGGGCTGGAGGAGACCCAGTACTTC. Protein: CASSWDPDRGLEETQYF. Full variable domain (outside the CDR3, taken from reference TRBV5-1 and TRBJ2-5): KAGVTQTPRYLIKTRGQQVTLSCSPISGHRSVSWYQQTPGQGLQFLFEYFSETQRNKGNFPGRFSGRQFSNSRSEMNVSTLELGDSALYLCASSWDPDRGLEETQYFGPGTRLLVL.

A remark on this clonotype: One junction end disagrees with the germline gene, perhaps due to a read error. The CDR3 sequence: CASSPSWSGANVRTF. The DNA of the CDR3 is TGTGCCAGCAGTCCCTCGTGGTCTGGGGCCAACGTCCGGACTTTC. The V call is TRBV27, the J call TRBJ2-6, with a possible D match to TRBD1 (5 bases). Per the germline V gene, CDR1 is MNHEY and CDR2 is SMNVEV (reference sequence). The CDR3 totals 15 residues.

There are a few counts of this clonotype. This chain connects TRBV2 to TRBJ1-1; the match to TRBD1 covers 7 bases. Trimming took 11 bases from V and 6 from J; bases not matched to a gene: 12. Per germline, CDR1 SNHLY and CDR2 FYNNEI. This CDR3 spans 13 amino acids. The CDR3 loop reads CAGRDREQSEAFF. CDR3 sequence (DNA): TGTGCCGGACGAGACAGGGAACAATCTGAAGCTTTCTTT. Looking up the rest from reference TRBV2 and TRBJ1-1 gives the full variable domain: EPEVTQTPSHQVTQMGQEVILRCVPISNHLYFYWYRQILGQKVEFLVSFYNNEISEKSEIFDDQFSVERPDGSNFTLKIRSTKLEDSAMYFCAGRDREQSEAFFGQGTRLTVV.

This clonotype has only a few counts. The CDR3 reads CSARDFFGSTTDTQYF. CDR3 sequence (DNA): TGCAGTGCTAGAGATTTTTTCGGGAGCACCACAGATACGCAGTATTTT. The rearrangement uses TRBV20-1 and TRBJ2-3; weak D call: TRBD2 (6 bases). Germline V gives CDR1 DFQATT, CDR2 SNEGSKA (reference sequence). V dropped 0 bases and J dropped 2 bases, with 15 bases sitting between them. This CDR3 is built from 16 residues.

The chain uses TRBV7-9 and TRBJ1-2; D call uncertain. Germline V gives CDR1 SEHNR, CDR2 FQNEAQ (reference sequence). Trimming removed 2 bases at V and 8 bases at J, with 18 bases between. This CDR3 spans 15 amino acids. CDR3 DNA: TGTGCCAGCAGCTTAACGACGCCACCTGGGTACGGCTACACCTTC. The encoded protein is CASSLTTPPGYGYTF.

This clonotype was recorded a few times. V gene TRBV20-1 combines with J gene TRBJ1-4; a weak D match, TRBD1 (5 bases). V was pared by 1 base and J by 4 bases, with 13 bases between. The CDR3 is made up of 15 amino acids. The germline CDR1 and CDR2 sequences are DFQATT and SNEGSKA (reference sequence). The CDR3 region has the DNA TGCAGTGCTAGAGTCCCGACAGAAAGTAATGAAAAACTGTTTTTT. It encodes CSARVPTESNEKLFF.

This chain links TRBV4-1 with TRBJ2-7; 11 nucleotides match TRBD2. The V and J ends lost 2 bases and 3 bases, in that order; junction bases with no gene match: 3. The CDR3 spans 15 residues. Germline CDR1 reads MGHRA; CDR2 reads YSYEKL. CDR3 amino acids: CASSQLLAGVYEQYF. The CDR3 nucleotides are TGCGCCAGCAGCCAACTACTAGCGGGGGTCTACGAGCAGTACTTC.

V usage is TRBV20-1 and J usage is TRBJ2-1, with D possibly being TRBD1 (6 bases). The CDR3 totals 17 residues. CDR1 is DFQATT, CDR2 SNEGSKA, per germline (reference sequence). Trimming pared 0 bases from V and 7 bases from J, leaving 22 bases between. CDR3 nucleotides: TGCAGTGCTAGAGATGGAACAGGGAAAAGTCGAACGAATGAGCAGTTCTTC. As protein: CSARDGTGKSRTNEQFF.

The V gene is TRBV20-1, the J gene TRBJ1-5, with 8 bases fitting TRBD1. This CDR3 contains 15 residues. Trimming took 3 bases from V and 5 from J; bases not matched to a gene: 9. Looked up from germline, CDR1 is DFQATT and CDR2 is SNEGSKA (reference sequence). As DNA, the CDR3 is TGCAGTGCTAGGAGACCAGGGGGCTGGGATCAGCCCCAGCATTTT. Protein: CSARRPGGWDQPQHF.

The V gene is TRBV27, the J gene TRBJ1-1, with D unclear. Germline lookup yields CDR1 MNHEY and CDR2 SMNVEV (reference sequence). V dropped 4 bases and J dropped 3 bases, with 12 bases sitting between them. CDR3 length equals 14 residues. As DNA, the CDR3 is TGTGCCAGCAGTTCCCGCCAAACGGACACTGAAGCTTTCTTT. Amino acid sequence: CASSSRQTDTEAFF.